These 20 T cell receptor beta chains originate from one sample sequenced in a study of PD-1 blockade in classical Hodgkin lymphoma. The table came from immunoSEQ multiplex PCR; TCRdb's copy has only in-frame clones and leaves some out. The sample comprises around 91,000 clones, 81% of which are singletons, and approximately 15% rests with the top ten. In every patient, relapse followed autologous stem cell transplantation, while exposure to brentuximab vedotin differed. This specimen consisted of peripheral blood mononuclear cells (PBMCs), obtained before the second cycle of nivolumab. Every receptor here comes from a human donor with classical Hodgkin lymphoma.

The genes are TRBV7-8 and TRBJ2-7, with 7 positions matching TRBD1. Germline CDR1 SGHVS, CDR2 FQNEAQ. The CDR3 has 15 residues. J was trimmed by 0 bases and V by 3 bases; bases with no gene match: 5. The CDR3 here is CASSFARDSSYEQYF. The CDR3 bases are TGTGCCAGCAGCTTCGCCAGGGACAGCTCCTACGAGCAGTACTTC. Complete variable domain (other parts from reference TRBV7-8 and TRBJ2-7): GAGVSQSPRYKVAKRGQDVALRCDPISGHVSLFWYQQALGQGPEFLTYFQNEAQLDKSGLPSDRFFAERPEGSVSTLKIQRTQQEDSAVYLCASSFARDSSYEQYFGPGTRLTVT.

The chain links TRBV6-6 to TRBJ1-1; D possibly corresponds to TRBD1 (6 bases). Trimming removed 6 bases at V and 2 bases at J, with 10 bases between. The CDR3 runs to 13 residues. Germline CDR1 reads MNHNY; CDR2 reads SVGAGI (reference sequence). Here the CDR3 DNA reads TGTGCCAGCAGCGCAGGGGTAAACACTGAAGCTTTCTTT. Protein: CASSAGVNTEAFF.

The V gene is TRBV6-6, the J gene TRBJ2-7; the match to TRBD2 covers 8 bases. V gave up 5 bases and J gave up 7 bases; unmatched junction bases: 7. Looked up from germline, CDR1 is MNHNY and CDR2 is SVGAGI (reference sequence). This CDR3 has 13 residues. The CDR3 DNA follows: TGTGCCAGCAGTGTTCGGGAGGGGGGGGAGCAGTACTTC. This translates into CASSVREGGEQYF.

As DNA, the CDR3 is TGTGCCAGCAGAGGAGGACAGGGAAATTCCCAGCCCCAGCATTTT. As protein: CASRGGQGNSQPQHF. The rearrangement links TRBV2 to TRBJ1-5, with TRBD1 matching 8 bases. The CDR3 length is 15 residues. Looked up from germline, CDR1 is SNHLY and CDR2 is FYNNEI. After removal of 6 bases from V and 7 bases from J, the junction contained 11 bases not matched to a gene.

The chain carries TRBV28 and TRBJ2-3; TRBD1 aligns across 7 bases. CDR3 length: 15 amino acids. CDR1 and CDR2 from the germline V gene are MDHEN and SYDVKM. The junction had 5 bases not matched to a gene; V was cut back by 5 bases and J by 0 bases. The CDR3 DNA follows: TGTGCCAGCAGTCCGACAGGGCGTAGCACAGATACGCAGTATTTT. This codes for CASSPTGRSTDTQYF.

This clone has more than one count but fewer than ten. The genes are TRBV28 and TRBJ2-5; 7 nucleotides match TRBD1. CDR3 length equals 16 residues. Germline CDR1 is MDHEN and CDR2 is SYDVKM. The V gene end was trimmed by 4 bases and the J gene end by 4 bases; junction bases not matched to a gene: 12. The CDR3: CASSSLNRGQTETQYF. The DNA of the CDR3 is TGTGCCAGCAGTTCCCTCAACCGGGGACAGACAGAGACCCAGTACTTC.

CDR3 nucleotide sequence: TGTGCCAGTAGTTTCACCGGGATCGGACTACCTTCCTCTGGAAACACCATATATTTT. It codes for CASSFTGIGLPSSGNTIYF. The chain combines TRBV19 with TRBJ1-3; D is unresolved. CDR1 and CDR2 (germline): LNHDA, SQIVND (reference sequence). The CDR3 is made up of 19 amino acids. The germline V and J ends were trimmed by 5 bases and 0 bases, with 23 bases remaining between them.

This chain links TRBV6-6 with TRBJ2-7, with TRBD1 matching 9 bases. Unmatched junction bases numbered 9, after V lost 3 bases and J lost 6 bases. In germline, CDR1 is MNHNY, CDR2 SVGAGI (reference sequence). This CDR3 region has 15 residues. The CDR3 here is CASSYSSGQGREQYF. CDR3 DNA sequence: TGTGCCAGCAGTTATAGTTCGGGACAGGGCCGCGAGCAGTACTTC.

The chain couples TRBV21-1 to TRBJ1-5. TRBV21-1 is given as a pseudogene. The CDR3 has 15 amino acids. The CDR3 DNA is TGTGCCAGCAGCATGACTCCCGCCCTCAATCAGCCCCAGCATTTT. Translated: CASSMTPALNQPQHF.

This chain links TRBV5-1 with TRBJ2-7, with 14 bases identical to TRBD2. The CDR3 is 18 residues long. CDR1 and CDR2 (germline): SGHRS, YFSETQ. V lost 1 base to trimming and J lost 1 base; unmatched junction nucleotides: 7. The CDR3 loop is CASSLTTGTSGSSYEQYF. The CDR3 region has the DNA TGCGCCAGCAGCTTGACTACCGGGACTAGCGGGAGTTCCTACGAGCAGTACTTC.

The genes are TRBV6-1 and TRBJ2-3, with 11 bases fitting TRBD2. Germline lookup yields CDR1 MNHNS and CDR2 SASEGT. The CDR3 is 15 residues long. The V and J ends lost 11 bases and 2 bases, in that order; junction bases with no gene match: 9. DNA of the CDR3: TGTGCCGGATCCTTAGCGGGAGGGTACACAGATACGCAGTATTTT. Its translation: CAGSLAGGYTDTQYF.

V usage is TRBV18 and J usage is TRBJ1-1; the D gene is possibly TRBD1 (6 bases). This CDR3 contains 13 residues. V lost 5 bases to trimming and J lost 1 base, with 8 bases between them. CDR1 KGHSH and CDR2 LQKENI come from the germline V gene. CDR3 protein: CASSGQPNTEAFF. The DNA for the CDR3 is TGTGCCAGCTCAGGACAGCCGAACACTGAAGCTTTCTTT.

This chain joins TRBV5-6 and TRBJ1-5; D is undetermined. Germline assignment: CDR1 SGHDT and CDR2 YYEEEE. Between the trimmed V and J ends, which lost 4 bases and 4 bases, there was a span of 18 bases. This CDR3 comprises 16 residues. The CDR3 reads CASSLRAEIPNQPQHF. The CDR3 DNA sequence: TGTGCCAGCAGCCTCCGAGCGGAGATCCCAAATCAGCCCCAGCATTTT.

CDR3 protein: CASSLAISGRAREQYF. In nucleotides, the CDR3 is TGTGCCAGCAGCTTAGCGATTAGCGGGAGGGCGCGGGAGCAGTACTTC. The chain links TRBV13 to TRBJ2-7; 11 bases are shared with TRBD2. The CDR3 contains 16 residues. Germline V gene sequence: CDR1 PRHDT, CDR2 FYEKMQ (reference sequence). Germline trimming cut 1 base from V and 7 bases from J; bases unmatched to any gene: 9. Based on the CDR3 plus reference TRBV13 and TRBJ2-7, the full variable domain is AAGVIQSPRHLIKEKRETATLKCYPIPRHDTVYWYQQGPGQDPQFLISFYEKMQSDKGSIPDRFSAQQFSDYHSELNMSSLELGDSALYFCASSLAISGRAREQYFGPGTRLTVT.

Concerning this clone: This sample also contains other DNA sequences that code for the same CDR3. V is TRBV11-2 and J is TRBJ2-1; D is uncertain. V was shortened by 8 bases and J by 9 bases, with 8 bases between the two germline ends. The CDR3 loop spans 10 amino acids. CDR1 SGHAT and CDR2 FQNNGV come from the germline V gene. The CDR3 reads CASGFGEQFF. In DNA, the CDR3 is TGTGCCAGCGGTTTTGGTGAGCAGTTCTTC.

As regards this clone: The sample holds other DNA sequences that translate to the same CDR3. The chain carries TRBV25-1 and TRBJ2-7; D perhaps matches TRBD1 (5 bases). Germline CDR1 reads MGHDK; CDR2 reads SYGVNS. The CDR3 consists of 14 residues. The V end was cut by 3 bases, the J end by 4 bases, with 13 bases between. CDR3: CASSDRQGRYEQYF. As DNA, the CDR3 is TGTGCCAGCAGTGATCGTCAGGGTAGGTACGAGCAGTACTTC.

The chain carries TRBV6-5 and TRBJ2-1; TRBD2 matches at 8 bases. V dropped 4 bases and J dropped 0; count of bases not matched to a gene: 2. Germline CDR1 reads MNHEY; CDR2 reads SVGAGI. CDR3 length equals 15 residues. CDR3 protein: CASSLAGSSYNEQFF. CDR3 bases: TGTGCCAGCAGTTTAGCGGGGAGCTCCTACAATGAGCAGTTCTTC.

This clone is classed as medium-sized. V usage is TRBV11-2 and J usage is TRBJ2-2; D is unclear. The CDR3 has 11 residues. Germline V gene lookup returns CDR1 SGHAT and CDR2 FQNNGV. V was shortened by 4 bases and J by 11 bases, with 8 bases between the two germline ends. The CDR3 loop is CASSSGRELFF. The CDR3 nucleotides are TGTGCCAGCAGCTCGGGTAGAGAGCTGTTTTTT. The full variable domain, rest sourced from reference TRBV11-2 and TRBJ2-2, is EAGVAQSPRYKIIEKRQSVAFWCNPISGHATLYWYQQILGQGPKLLIQFQNNGVVDDSQLPKDRFSAERLKGVDSTLKIQPAKLEDSAVYLCASSSGRELFFGEGSRLTVL.

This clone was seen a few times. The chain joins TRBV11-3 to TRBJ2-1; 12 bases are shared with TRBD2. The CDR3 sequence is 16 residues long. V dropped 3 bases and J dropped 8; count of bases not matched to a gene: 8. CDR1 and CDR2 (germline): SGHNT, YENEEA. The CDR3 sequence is CASSFSAASGRDEQFF. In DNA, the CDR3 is TGTGCCAGCAGCTTTTCAGCGGCTAGCGGGAGGGATGAGCAGTTCTTC.

For the CDR3, the DNA is TGCGCCAGCAGTCCGGGGGTGGGCTATGGCTACACCTTC. This encodes CASSPGVGYGYTF. V gene TRBV10-1 combines with J gene TRBJ1-2; tentatively, D is TRBD1 (5 bases). The germline gives CDR1 WNHNN, CDR2 SYGVQD (reference sequence). V lost 5 bases and J 4 bases, leaving 11 bases between the germline ends. This CDR3 contains 13 residues.